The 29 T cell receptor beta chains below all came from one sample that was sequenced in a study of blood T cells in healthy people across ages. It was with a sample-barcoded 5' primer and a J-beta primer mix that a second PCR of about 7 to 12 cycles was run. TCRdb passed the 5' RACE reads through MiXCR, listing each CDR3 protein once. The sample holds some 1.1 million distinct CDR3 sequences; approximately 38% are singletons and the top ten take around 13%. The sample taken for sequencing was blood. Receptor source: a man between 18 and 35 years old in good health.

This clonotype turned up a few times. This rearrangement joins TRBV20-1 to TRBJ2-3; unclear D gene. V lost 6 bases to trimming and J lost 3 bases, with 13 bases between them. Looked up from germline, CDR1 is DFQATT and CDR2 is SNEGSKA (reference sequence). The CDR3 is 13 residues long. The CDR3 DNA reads TGCAGTGCCATGGCTAGTGGTACAGATACGCAGTATTTT. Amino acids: CSAMASGTDTQYF.

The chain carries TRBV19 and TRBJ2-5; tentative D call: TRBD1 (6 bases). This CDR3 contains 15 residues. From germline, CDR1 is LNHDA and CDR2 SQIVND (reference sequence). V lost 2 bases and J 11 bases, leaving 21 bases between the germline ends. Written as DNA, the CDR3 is TGTGCCAGTAGTATATCCAGACAGGCTAACAATGAGCAGTACTTC. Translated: CASSISRQANNEQYF.

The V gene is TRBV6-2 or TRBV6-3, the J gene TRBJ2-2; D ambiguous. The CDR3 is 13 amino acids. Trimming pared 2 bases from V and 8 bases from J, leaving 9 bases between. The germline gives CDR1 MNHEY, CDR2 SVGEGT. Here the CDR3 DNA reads TGTGCCAGCAGTTACCTTCGATCGGGGGAGCTGTTTTTT. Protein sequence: CASSYLRSGELFF.

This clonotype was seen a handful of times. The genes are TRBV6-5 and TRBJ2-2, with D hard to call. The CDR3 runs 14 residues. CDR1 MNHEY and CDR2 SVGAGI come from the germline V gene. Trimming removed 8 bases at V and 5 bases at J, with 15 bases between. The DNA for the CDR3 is TGTGCCAGCCGGCCGACAACGGGTACCGGGGAGCTGTTTTTT. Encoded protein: CASRPTTGTGELFF.

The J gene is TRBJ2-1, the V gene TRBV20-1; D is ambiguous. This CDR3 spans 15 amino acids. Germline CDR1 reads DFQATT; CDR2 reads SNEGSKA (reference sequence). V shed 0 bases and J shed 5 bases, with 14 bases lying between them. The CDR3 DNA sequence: TGCAGTGCTAGAGATCCCACGATTTCGGACAATGAGCAGTTCTTC. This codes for CSARDPTISDNEQFF.

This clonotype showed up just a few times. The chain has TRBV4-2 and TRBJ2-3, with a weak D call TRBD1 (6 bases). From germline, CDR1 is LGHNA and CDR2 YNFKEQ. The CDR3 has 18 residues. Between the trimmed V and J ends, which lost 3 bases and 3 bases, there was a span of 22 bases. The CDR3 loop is CASSQDPLGQRGTDTQYF. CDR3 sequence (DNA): TGTGCCAGCAGCCAGGACCCCCTCGGACAGAGGGGAACAGATACGCAGTATTTT.

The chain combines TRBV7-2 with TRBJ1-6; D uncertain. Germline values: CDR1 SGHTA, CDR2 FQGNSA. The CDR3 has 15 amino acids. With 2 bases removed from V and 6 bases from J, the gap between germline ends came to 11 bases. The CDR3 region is CASSLSGVGNSPLHF. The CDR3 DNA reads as TGTGCCAGCAGCTTAAGTGGGGTGGGTAATTCACCCCTCCACTTT.

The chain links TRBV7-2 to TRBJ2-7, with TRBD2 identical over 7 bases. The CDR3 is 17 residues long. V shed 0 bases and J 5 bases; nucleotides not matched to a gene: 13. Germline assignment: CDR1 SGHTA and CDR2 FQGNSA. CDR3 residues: CASSLAPFRDYTHEQYF. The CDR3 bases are TGTGCCAGCAGCTTAGCGCCTTTCCGGGACTATACACACGAGCAGTACTTC.

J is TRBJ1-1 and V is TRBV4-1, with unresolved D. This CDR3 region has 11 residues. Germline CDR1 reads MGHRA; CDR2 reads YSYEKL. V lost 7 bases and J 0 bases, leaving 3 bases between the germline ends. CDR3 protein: CASKMNTEAFF. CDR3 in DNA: TGCGCCAGCAAGATGAACACTGAAGCTTTCTTT.

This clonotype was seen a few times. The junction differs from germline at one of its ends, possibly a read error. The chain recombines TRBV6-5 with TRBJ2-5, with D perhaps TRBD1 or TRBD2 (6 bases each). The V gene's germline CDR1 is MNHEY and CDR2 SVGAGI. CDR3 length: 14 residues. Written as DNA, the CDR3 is TGCGCCAGCAAAGGGGGGTGGATTTCGGAGACCCAGTACTTC. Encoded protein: CASKGGWISETQYF.

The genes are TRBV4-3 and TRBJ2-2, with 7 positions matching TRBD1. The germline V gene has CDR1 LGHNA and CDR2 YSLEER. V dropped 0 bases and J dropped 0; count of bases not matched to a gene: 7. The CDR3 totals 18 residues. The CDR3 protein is CASSQDLGQTANTGELFF. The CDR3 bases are TGCGCCAGCAGCCAAGATCTGGGACAGACTGCGAACACCGGGGAGCTGTTTTTT.

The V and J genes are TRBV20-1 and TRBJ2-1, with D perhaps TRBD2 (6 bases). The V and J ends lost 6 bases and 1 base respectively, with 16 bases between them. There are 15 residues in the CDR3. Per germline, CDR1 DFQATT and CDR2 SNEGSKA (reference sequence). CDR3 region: CSALTGEGSYNEQFF. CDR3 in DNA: TGCAGTGCCCTCACGGGGGAAGGGTCCTACAATGAGCAGTTCTTC.

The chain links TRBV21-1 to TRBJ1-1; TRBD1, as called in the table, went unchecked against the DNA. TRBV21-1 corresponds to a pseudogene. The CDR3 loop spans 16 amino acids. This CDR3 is CASSNHQARGRTEAFF. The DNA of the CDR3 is TGTGCCAGCAGCAACCACCAGGCTCGGGGGCGGACTGAAGCTTTCTTT.

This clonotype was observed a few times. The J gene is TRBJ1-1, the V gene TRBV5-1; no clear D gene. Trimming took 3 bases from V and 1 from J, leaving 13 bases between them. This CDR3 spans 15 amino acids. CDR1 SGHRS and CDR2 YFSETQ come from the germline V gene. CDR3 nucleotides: TGCGCCAGCAGCTCTTTGGACCCCAAGAACACTGAAGCTTTCTTT. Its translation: CASSSLDPKNTEAFF.

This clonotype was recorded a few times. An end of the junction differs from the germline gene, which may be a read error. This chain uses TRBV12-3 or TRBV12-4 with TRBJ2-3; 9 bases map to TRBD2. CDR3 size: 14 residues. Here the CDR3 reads CASSRAGGPPTQYF. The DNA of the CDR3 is TGTGCTAGCAGTAGGGCGGGGGGGCCCCCCACGCAGTATTTT.

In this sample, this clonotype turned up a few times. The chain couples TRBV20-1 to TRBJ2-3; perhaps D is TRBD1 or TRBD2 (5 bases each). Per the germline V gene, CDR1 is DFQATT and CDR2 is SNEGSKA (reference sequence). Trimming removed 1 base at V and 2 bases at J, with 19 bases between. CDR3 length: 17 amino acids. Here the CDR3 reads CSARGPGAEQHTDTQYF. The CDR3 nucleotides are TGCAGTGCTAGAGGCCCCGGGGCAGAACAGCACACAGATACGCAGTATTTT.

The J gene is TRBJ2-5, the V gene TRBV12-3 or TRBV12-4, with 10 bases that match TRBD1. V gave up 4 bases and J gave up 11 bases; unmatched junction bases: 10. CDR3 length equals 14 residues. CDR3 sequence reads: CASSSGTGAYDQYF. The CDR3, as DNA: TGTGCCAGCAGTTCCGGGACAGGGGCCTATGATCAGTACTTC.

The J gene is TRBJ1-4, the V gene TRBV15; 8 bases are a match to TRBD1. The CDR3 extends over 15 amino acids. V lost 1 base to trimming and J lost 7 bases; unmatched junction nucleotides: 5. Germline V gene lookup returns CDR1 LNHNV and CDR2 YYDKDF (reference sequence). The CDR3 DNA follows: TGTGCCACCAGCAGAGGTCCAGGGGGCAGTGAAAAACTGTTTTTT. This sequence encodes CATSRGPGGSEKLFF.

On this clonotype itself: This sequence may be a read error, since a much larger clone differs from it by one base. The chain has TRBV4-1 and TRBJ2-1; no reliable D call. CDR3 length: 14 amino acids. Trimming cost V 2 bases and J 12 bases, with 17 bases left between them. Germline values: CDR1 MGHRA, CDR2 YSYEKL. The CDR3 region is CASSQYVRGSVQFF. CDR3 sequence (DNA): TGCGCCAGCAGCCAATATGTCAGAGGCAGTGTGCAGTTCTTC.

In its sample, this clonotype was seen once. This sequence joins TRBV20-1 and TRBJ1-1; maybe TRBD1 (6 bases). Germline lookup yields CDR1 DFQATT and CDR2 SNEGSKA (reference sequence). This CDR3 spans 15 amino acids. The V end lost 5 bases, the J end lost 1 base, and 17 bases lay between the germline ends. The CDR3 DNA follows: TGCAGTGCTCAGGGGACGGGGATTCAGAACACTGAAGCTTTCTTT. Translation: CSAQGTGIQNTEAFF.

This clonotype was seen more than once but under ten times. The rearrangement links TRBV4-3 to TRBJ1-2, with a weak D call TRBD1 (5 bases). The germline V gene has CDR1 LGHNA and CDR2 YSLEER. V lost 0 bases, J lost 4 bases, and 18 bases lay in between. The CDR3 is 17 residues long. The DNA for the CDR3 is TGCGCCAGCAGCCAAGATCAGGGCGGTTTGGGATCCTATGGCTACACCTTC. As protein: CASSQDQGGLGSYGYTF.

CDR3 coding DNA: TGTGCCAGCAGTACCCAGGGGGCAGTGGCCGGCTACACCTTC. It specifies CASSTQGAVAGYTF. The chain has TRBV12-3 or TRBV12-4 and TRBJ1-2; 8 positions agree with TRBD1. The CDR3 extends over 14 amino acids. V shed 5 bases, J shed 8 bases, and the junction held 10 bases outside the gene matches.

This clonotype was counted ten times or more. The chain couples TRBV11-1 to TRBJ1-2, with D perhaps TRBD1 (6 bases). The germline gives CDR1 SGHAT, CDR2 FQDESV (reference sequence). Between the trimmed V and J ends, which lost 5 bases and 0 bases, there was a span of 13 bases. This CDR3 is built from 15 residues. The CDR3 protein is CASSLAQGPNYGYTF. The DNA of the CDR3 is TGTGCCAGCAGCCTTGCGCAGGGGCCTAACTATGGCTACACCTTC. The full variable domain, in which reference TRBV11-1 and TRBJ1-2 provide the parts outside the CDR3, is EAEVAQSPRYKITEKSQAVAFWCDPISGHATLYWYRQILGQGPELLVQFQDESVVDDSQLPKDRFSAERLKGVDSTLKIQPAELGDSAMYLCASSLAQGPNYGYTFGSGTRLTVV.

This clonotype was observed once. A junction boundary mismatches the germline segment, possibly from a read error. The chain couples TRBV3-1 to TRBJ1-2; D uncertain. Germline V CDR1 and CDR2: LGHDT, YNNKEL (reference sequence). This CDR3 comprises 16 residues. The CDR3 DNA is TGTGCCAGCAGCCCCGTCGGTGGGGTAGTTTCTATGGGCTGCACCTTC. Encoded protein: CASSPVGGVVSMGCTF.

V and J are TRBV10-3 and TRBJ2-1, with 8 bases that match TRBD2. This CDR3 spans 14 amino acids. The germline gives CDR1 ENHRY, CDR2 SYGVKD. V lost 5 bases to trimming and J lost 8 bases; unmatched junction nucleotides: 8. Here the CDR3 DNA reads TGTGCCATCAGTCCGTTAGCGGGGTTCGATGAGCAGTTCTTC. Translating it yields CAISPLAGFDEQFF.

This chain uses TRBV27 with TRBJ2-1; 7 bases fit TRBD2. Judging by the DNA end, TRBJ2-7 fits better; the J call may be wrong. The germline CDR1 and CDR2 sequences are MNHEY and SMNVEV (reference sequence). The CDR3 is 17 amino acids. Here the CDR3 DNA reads TGTGCCAGCAGTTTATCTGGTAGCGGGCTCTCCTACAATGAGCAGTACTTC. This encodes CASSLSGSGLSYNEQYF.

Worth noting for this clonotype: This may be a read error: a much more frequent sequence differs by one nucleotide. The CDR3 sequence is CASRPVQLQETQYF. Here the CDR3 DNA reads TGTGCCAGCAGGCCGGTACAGCTACAAGAGACCCAGTACTTC. This chain uses TRBV27 with TRBJ2-5; D is ambiguous. With 6 bases removed from V and 2 bases from J, the gap between germline ends came to 13 bases. There are 14 residues in the CDR3. The V gene's germline CDR1 is MNHEY and CDR2 SMNVEV (reference sequence).

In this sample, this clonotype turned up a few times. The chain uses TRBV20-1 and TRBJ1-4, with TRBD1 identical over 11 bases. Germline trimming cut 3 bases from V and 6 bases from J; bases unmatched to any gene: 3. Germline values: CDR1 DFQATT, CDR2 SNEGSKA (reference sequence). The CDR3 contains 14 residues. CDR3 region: CSARDRGRDEKLFF. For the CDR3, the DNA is TGCAGTGCTAGGGACAGGGGGCGCGATGAAAAACTGTTTTTT.

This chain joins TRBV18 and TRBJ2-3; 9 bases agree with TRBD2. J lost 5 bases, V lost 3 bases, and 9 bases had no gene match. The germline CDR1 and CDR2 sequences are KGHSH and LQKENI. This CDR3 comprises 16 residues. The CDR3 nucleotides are TGTGCCAGCTCACCGACCGGGACTAGCAGTGGAGATACGCAGTATTTT. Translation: CASSPTGTSSGDTQYF.